One T cell receptor (beta chain) is described in this entry. This entry is derived from a study of sequential checkpoint blockade in melanoma. Using immunoSEQ multiplex PCR, the repertoire was profiled, and TCRdb retains in-frame clones only, with some absent. The repertoire holds around 22,000 clones, with roughly 70% as singletons. V was clipped by 5 bases and J by 3 bases; unmatched bases: 18. The CDR3 extends over 20 amino acids. CDR1 and CDR2 (germline): PRHDT, FYEKMQ (reference sequence). The treatment is: randomized to nivolumab then ipilimumab (arm A) or the reverse (arm B). DNA-damaging chemotherapy had not been given to any patient beforehand. Live CD3+CD8+ CD19− CD56− cells were sorted from PBMCs.

J is TRBJ2-2 and V is TRBV13; 10 nucleotides match TRBD1. This TCR was recovered from a human donor with melanoma. Material: CD8+ T cells sorted from blood (inferred from file names), obtained from a patient given nivolumab and ipilimumab in sequence. CDR3 residues: CASSRSHKDRGRFDTGELFF. The DNA for the CDR3 is TGTGCCAGCAGCCGAAGCCATAAAGACAGGGGGCGATTCGACACCGGGGAGCTGTTTTTT. The variable domain in full, with the rest retrieved from reference TRBV13 and TRBJ2-2, is AAGVIQSPRHLIKEKRETATLKCYPIPRHDTVYWYQQGPGQDPQFLISFYEKMQSDKGSIPDRFSAQQFSDYHSELNMSSLELGDSALYFCASSRSHKDRGRFDTGELFFGEGSRLTVL.